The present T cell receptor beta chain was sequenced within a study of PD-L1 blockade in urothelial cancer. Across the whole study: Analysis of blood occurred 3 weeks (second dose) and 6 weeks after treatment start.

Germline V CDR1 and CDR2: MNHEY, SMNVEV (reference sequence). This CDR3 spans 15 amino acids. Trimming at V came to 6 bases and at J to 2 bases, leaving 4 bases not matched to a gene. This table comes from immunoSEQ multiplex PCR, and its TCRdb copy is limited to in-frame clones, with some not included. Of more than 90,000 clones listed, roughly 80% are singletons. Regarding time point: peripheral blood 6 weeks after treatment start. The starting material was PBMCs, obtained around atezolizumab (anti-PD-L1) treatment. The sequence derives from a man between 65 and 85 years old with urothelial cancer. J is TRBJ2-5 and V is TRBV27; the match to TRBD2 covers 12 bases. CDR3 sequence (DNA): TGTGCCAGCAGAGGACTAGCGGGACTTCAAGAGACCCAGTACTTC. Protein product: CASRGLAGLQETQYF.